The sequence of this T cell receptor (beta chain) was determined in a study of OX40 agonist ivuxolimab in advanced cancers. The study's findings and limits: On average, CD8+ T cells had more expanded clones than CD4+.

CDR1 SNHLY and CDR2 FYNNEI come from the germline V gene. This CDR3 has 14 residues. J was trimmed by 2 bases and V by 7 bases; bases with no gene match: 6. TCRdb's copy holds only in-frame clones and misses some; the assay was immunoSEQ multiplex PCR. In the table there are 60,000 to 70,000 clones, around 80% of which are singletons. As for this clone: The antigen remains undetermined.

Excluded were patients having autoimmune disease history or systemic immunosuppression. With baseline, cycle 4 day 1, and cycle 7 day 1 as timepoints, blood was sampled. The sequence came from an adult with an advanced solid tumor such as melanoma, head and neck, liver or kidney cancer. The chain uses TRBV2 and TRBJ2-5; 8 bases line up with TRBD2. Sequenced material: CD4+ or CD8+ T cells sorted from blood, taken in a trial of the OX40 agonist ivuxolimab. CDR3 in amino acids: CASTKGTRQETQYF. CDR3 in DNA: TGTGCCAGCACCAAGGGGACTAGACAAGAGACCCAGTACTTC.